The 24 T cell receptor beta chains listed next were all sequenced from one sample in a study of neoadjuvant anti-PD-1 for oral cavity cancer. Libraries were prepared by immunoSEQ multiplex PCR; TCRdb keeps only in-frame clonotypes and omits some of them. The profile shows roughly 4,900 clones, roughly 50% of them singletons. The sample in question was tumor tissue, obtained before nivolumab (anti-PD-1) treatment. The receptor source for this set is a person between 40 and 85 years old with oral cavity squamous cell carcinoma.

The chain employs TRBV5-8 and TRBJ1-5; 10 bases are shared with TRBD1. This CDR3 spans 15 amino acids. Germline CDR1 SGHTS, CDR2 YDEGEE. After removal of 4 bases from V and 6 bases from J, the junction contained 7 bases not matched to a gene. CDR3 coding DNA: TGTGCCAGCAGCCCCGGGACAGGGGTGAGTCAGCCCCAGCATTTT. Residues: CASSPGTGVSQPQHF.

V and J are TRBV5-6 and TRBJ2-3; D is possibly TRBD1 (5 bases). CDR3 size: 13 residues. The V gene lost 5 bases and the J gene lost 1 base, with 8 bases spanning the gap. Germline V gene data show CDR1 as SGHDT and CDR2 as YYEEEE. The CDR3 DNA reads TGTGCCAGCAGTGCCAGGGGCACAGATACGCAGTATTTT. Protein product: CASSARGTDTQYF.

The rearrangement uses TRBV5-6 and TRBJ1-5; no reliable D call. The CDR3 spans 14 residues. The germline gives CDR1 SGHDT, CDR2 YYEEEE. Trimming stripped 0 bases from V and 2 bases from J, with 6 bases between. The CDR3 DNA follows: TGTGCCAGCAGCTTGGGCCGGCGCAATCAGCCCCAGCATTTT. Translated, it gives CASSLGRRNQPQHF.

The rearrangement joins TRBV11-1 to TRBJ2-5; 11 bases fit TRBD2. The CDR3 extends over 16 amino acids. Trimming took 2 bases from V and 5 from J; bases not matched to a gene: 7. Germline loops: CDR1 SGHAT, CDR2 FQDESV (reference sequence). CDR3 loop: CASSLRLAGGGETQYF. CDR3 sequence (DNA): TGTGCCAGCAGCTTAAGGCTAGCGGGGGGTGGTGAGACCCAGTACTTC. Based on the CDR3 plus reference TRBV11-1 and TRBJ2-5, the full variable domain is EAEVAQSPRYKITEKSQAVAFWCDPISGHATLYWYRQILGQGPELLVQFQDESVVDDSQLPKDRFSAERLKGVDSTLKIQPAELGDSAMYLCASSLRLAGGGETQYFGPGTRLLVL.

J is TRBJ2-7 and V is TRBV11-3; no definite D call. The germline V gene has CDR1 SGHNT and CDR2 YENEEA. The germline V and J ends were trimmed by 1 base and 2 bases, with 12 bases remaining between them. The CDR3 loop spans 15 amino acids. CDR3 in DNA: TGTGCCAGCAGCTTAGGCTCAGGTAGGACCTACGAGCAGTACTTC. Translated, it gives CASSLGSGRTYEQYF. Full variable domain (remainder filled in from reference TRBV11-3 and TRBJ2-7): EAGVVQSPRYKIIEKKQPVAFWCNPISGHNTLYWYLQNLGQGPELLIRYENEEAVDDSQLPKDRFSAERLKGVDSTLKIQPAELGDSAVYLCASSLGSGRTYEQYFGPGTRLTVT.

The chain joins TRBV7-9 to TRBJ1-3; D not resolved. The CDR3 is made up of 16 amino acids. Trimming removed 5 bases from V and 3 bases from J, with 17 bases in between. Germline assignment: CDR1 SEHNR and CDR2 FQNEAQ (reference sequence). This CDR3 reads CASSPTFDIFGNTIYF. CDR3 DNA sequence: TGTGCCAGCAGCCCCACCTTCGATATTTTTGGAAACACCATATATTTT. Based on the CDR3 plus reference TRBV7-9 and TRBJ1-3, the full variable domain is DTGVSQNPRHKITKRGQNVTFRCDPISEHNRLYWYRQTLGQGPEFLTYFQNEAQLEKSRLLSDRFSAERPKGSFSTLEIQRTEQGDSAMYLCASSPTFDIFGNTIYFGEGSWLTVV.

The gene calls are TRBV7-9 and TRBJ1-2; tentative D call: TRBD1 (5 bases). V was cut by 1 base and J by 7 bases, with 16 bases left in between. Germline lookup yields CDR1 SEHNR and CDR2 FQNEAQ (reference sequence). This CDR3 is 15 amino acids long. The CDR3 bases are TGTGCCAGCAGCTTAGGTGTGGCAGGGAATTTTGGCTACACCTTC. As protein: CASSLGVAGNFGYTF.

The V and J genes are TRBV13 and TRBJ2-2; TRBD2 matches at 15 bases. V shed 7 bases and J 6 bases; nucleotides not matched to a gene: 9. The CDR3 has 17 amino acids. The germline gives CDR1 PRHDT, CDR2 FYEKMQ (reference sequence). The CDR3 DNA is TGTGCCAGCAATCGAAGGACTAGCGGGGGGGCCCCCGGGGAGCTGTTTTTT. This encodes CASNRRTSGGAPGELFF.

This chain joins TRBV10-1 and TRBJ2-1; D may correspond to TRBD1 or TRBD2 (5 bases each). Looked up from germline, CDR1 is WNHNN and CDR2 is SYGVQD (reference sequence). The germline V and J ends were trimmed by 3 bases and 9 bases, with 9 bases remaining between them. The CDR3 is 12 residues long. The DNA for the CDR3 is TGCGCCAGCAGTGACCCGGGGACTGAGCAGTTCTTC. It codes for CASSDPGTEQFF.

J is TRBJ1-4 and V is TRBV6-1, with D unclear. The V gene's germline CDR1 is MNHNS and CDR2 SASEGT. V lost 6 bases and J lost 4, with 9 bases in between. The CDR3 covers 13 residues. CDR3 sequence: CASRQVVNEKLFF. CDR3 DNA sequence: TGTGCCAGCAGGCAGGTGGTTAATGAAAAACTGTTTTTT.

V gene TRBV18 combines with J gene TRBJ2-5; the D is unclear. This CDR3 is built from 15 residues. Germline V gene data show CDR1 as KGHSH and CDR2 as LQKENI. Deletions cut 0 bases from V and 4 bases from J, with 12 bases between. CDR3 bases: TGTGCCAGCTCACCACCCACGAGTATCCCAGAGACCCAGTACTTC. Amino acid sequence: CASSPPTSIPETQYF.

The CDR3 reads CASSHPQEGDYEQYF. The CDR3 DNA reads TGTGCCAGCAGTCACCCTCAGGAGGGGGACTACGAGCAGTACTTC. This rearrangement joins TRBV27 to TRBJ2-7; either TRBD1 or TRBD2 may fit D (6 bases each). Germline V CDR1 and CDR2: MNHEY, SMNVEV (reference sequence). V shed 5 bases and J shed 3 bases, with 17 bases lying between them. The CDR3 covers 15 residues.

This clone was seen more than once but under ten times. V and J are TRBV7-2 and TRBJ2-2; 7 nucleotides align to TRBD1. V shed 3 bases and J 5 bases; nucleotides not matched to a gene: 3. The CDR3 is 14 residues long. Germline V gives CDR1 SGHTA, CDR2 FQGNSA. The CDR3 is CASSFYRGTGELFF. CDR3 DNA: TGTGCCAGCAGCTTCTACAGGGGAACCGGGGAGCTGTTTTTT.

J is TRBJ2-3 and V is TRBV5-8; D ambiguous. V lost 1 base and J 3 bases, leaving 6 bases between the germline ends. Germline loops: CDR1 SGHTS, CDR2 YDEGEE. The CDR3 spans 13 residues. The CDR3 sequence is CASSLIQTDTQYF. The CDR3 coding sequence is TGTGCCAGCAGCTTGATCCAGACAGATACGCAGTATTTT. The full variable domain, with the rest looked up from reference TRBV5-8 and TRBJ2-3, is EAGVTQSPTHLIKTRGQQATLRCSPISGHTSVYWYQQALGLGLQFLLWYDEGEERNRGNFPPRFSGRQFPNYSSELNVNALELEDSALYLCASSLIQTDTQYFGPGTRLTVL.

DNA for the CDR3: TGTGCCAGCAGCGTAGGTAAAGACTCTGGAAACACCATATATTTT. Translated: CASSVGKDSGNTIYF. The chain recombines TRBV9 with TRBJ1-3; D remains ambiguous. V lost 0 bases and J 0 bases, leaving 7 bases between the germline ends. Germline assignment: CDR1 SGDLS and CDR2 YYNGEE. The CDR3 loop spans 15 amino acids.

This clone was detected once. The chain couples TRBV9 to TRBJ1-4; no definite D call. Germline V gene sequence: CDR1 SGDLS, CDR2 YYNGEE. The CDR3 is made up of 14 amino acids. The ends were cut back, 4 bases at V and 6 bases at J, with 13 bases in the middle. In DNA, the CDR3 is TGTGCCAGCAGCCTCCAAATCCGCGATGAAAAACTGTTTTTT. This gives the protein CASSLQIRDEKLFF.

By sample share, this clone is large. The V and J genes are TRBV18 and TRBJ2-7, with D unclear. Germline CDR1 and CDR2: KGHSH and LQKENI. The CDR3 extends over 13 amino acids. V dropped 2 bases and J dropped 2 bases, with 7 bases sitting between them. The CDR3 reads CASSPVGPYEQYF. CDR3 DNA sequence: TGTGCCAGCTCACCAGTTGGCCCCTACGAGCAGTACTTC.

This clone was seen only once. The chain links TRBV14 to TRBJ2-1; TRBD2 matches 8 bases. CDR3 length equals 19 residues. Germline-derived CDR1 and CDR2 are SGHDN and FVKESK. Germline trimming cut 1 base from V and 0 bases from J; bases unmatched to any gene: 11. CDR3 DNA sequence: TGTGCCAGCAGCCAAGGGCTATTTTCGGGAGGGGGCTCCTACAATGAGCAGTTCTTC. Protein: CASSQGLFSGGGSYNEQFF.

V gene TRBV19 combines with J gene TRBJ1-2; 11 nucleotides agree with TRBD1. Germline CDR1 reads LNHDA; CDR2 reads SQIVND (reference sequence). CDR3 length: 17 amino acids. The V and J ends lost 5 bases and 1 base, in that order; junction bases with no gene match: 9. The CDR3 sequence is CASSLSGTGGFNYGYTF. The CDR3 DNA is TGTGCCAGTAGTCTCTCCGGGACAGGGGGGTTTAACTATGGCTACACCTTC.

This clone was seen only a few times. The rearrangement joins TRBV18 to TRBJ1-3, with no clear D. The CDR3 sequence is 15 residues long. V lost 1 base to trimming and J lost 0 bases, with 7 bases between them. Looked up from germline, CDR1 is KGHSH and CDR2 is LQKENI. The DNA for the CDR3 is TGTGCCAGCTCACCACAGAGCCACTCTGGAAACACCATATATTTT. As protein: CASSPQSHSGNTIYF.

The chain couples TRBV6-5 to TRBJ1-2, with D possibly matching TRBD1 (6 bases). V lost 2 bases and J lost 4, with 17 bases in between. Germline values: CDR1 MNHEY, CDR2 SVGAGI. The CDR3 length is 16 residues. The CDR3 loop is CASSYGGRGRSYGYTF. CDR3 bases: TGTGCCAGCAGTTACGGGGGCAGGGGAAGAAGCTATGGCTACACCTTC.

The chain joins TRBV15 to TRBJ1-5, with a tentative D call TRBD1 (5 bases). This CDR3 is built from 12 residues. V lost 2 bases to trimming and J lost 10 bases, with 9 bases between them. Germline lookup yields CDR1 LNHNV and CDR2 YYDKDF (reference sequence). The CDR3 loop is CATSRQGTPQHF. In DNA, the CDR3 is TGTGCCACCAGCAGACAGGGAACCCCCCAGCATTTT.

This rearrangement joins TRBV19 to TRBJ2-2, with TRBD2 matching over 14 bases. The CDR3 extends over 19 amino acids. Germline V gene lookup returns CDR1 LNHDA and CDR2 SQIVND (reference sequence). V lost 8 bases and J lost 4; bases outside the gene matches: 15. DNA for the CDR3: TGTGCCAGTCAATATCCCCCCCGACTAGCGGGGGGGCGCACCGGGGAGCTGTTTTTT. It codes for CASQYPPRLAGGRTGELFF.

The genes are TRBV11-2 and TRBJ2-1, with D possibly being TRBD1 or TRBD2 (5 bases each). The germline gives CDR1 SGHAT, CDR2 FQNNGV. The length of the CDR3 is 16 residues. V shed 4 bases and J shed 1 base, with 14 bases lying between them. The CDR3 here is CASSSLTGPSYNEQFF. Here the CDR3 DNA reads TGTGCCAGCAGCTCCTTAACGGGGCCGTCCTACAATGAGCAGTTCTTC.